A selection of T cell receptor beta chains follows, all from one sample in a study of shared clonotypes between healthy human individuals. TCRdb's copy holds only in-frame clones and misses some; the assay was immunoSEQ multiplex PCR. The profile shows roughly 2.4 million clones, about 94% of them singletons. The source material was naive CD4+ T cells sorted from blood. The receptors shown here come from a man younger than 35 in good health. Both conserved end residues are part of each CDR3. Fields, in order: V gene, clone size, J gene, D gene, CDR3 protein. A D gene is named only where the DNA matches it firmly. Clone size is not always given. Where it is, it says once, few, many or a class for expanded clones.

v_call: TRBV7-2; clone_size: once; j_call: TRBJ2-1; d_call: NA; cdr3_aa: CASSLGQVQYNEQFF
v_call: TRBV19; clone_size: NA; j_call: TRBJ2-3; d_call: TRBD2; cdr3_aa: CASSIQLAGASSTDTQYF
v_call: TRBV20-1; clone_size: NA; j_call: TRBJ1-2; d_call: NA; cdr3_aa: CSARQIYGYTF
v_call: TRBV19; clone_size: NA; j_call: TRBJ2-3; d_call: TRBD1; cdr3_aa: CASSLPGQGKRDTQYF
v_call: TRBV25-1; clone_size: NA; j_call: TRBJ2-7; d_call: TRBD1; cdr3_aa: CASSASPGQGAYEQYF
v_call: TRBV4-1; clone_size: NA; j_call: TRBJ2-7; d_call: TRBD2; cdr3_aa: CASSLGGNSYEQYF
v_call: TRBV6-1; clone_size: NA; j_call: TRBJ1-1; d_call: NA; cdr3_aa: CASSANFNTEAFF
v_call: TRBV5-1; clone_size: few; j_call: TRBJ2-3; d_call: NA; cdr3_aa: CASSLESDTQYF
v_call: TRBV28; clone_size: NA; j_call: TRBJ1-5; d_call: NA; cdr3_aa: CASSFYRLGSNQPQHF
v_call: TRBV10-3; clone_size: NA; j_call: TRBJ2-2; d_call: TRBD1; cdr3_aa: CAISGTGMNTGELFF
v_call: TRBV6-5; clone_size: NA; j_call: TRBJ2-2; d_call: TRBD2; cdr3_aa: CASSLLADTGELFF
v_call: TRBV5-6; clone_size: NA; j_call: TRBJ2-3; d_call: NA; cdr3_aa: CASSLTRTDTQYF
v_call: TRBV18; clone_size: NA; j_call: TRBJ2-3; d_call: TRBD2; cdr3_aa: CASSLIGTSGGSTDTQYF
v_call: TRBV25-1; clone_size: NA; j_call: TRBJ2-7; d_call: NA; cdr3_aa: CASSRLAYEQYF
v_call: TRBV27; clone_size: NA; j_call: TRBJ2-5; d_call: TRBD2; cdr3_aa: CASKNLAVQETQYF
v_call: TRBV30; clone_size: NA; j_call: TRBJ1-4; d_call: TRBD1; cdr3_aa: CAWSVRTGANEKLFF
v_call: TRBV6-6; clone_size: NA; j_call: TRBJ2-1; d_call: NA; cdr3_aa: CASSSQLGRFF
v_call: TRBV2; clone_size: NA; j_call: TRBJ2-5; d_call: NA; cdr3_aa: CATLLGGQTQYF
v_call: TRBV5-1; clone_size: NA; j_call: TRBJ1-2; d_call: TRBD1; cdr3_aa: CASSPDRGPYGYTF
v_call: TRBV10-3; clone_size: NA; j_call: TRBJ2-5; d_call: TRBD1; cdr3_aa: CAISHTGQGQETQYF
v_call: TRBV7-9; clone_size: NA; j_call: TRBJ1-4; d_call: NA; cdr3_aa: CASRPTLPGHNEKLFF
v_call: TRBV10-2; clone_size: NA; j_call: TRBJ2-7; d_call: TRBD1; cdr3_aa: CASGRQGAGEQYF
v_call: TRBV5-1; clone_size: NA; j_call: TRBJ1-6; d_call: NA; cdr3_aa: CASSLGTAASPLHF
v_call: TRBV5-4; clone_size: NA; j_call: TRBJ2-7; d_call: TRBD2; cdr3_aa: CASSRDYYEQYF
v_call: TRBV19; clone_size: NA; j_call: TRBJ1-3; d_call: NA; cdr3_aa: CASSRTPYSGNTIYF
v_call: TRBV6-1; clone_size: NA; j_call: TRBJ2-7; d_call: NA; cdr3_aa: CASSGWDTSYEQYF
v_call: TRBV6-5; clone_size: NA; j_call: TRBJ1-5; d_call: TRBD1; cdr3_aa: CASSYGTGGNQPQHF
v_call: TRBV19; clone_size: NA; j_call: TRBJ1-1; d_call: NA; cdr3_aa: CASSIMGGNTEAFF
v_call: TRBV9; clone_size: NA; j_call: TRBJ2-2; d_call: NA; cdr3_aa: CASSPTLGETGELFF
v_call: TRBV5-1; clone_size: NA; j_call: TRBJ1-6; d_call: NA; cdr3_aa: CASSLDSYDNSPLHF
v_call: TRBV18; clone_size: NA; j_call: TRBJ2-7; d_call: NA; cdr3_aa: CASSRTGQLEKQYF